This note documents a single T cell receptor beta chain sequence. CDR1 and CDR2 (germline): SNHLY, FYNNEI. J lost 1 base, V lost 10 bases, and 23 bases had no gene match. The CDR3 length is 21 residues. This entry belongs to a study of control samples from healthy donors and cancer patients. Clones were read by immunoSEQ multiplex PCR, and TCRdb kept only the in-frame ones, dropping some. There are 20,000 to 30,000 clones in the sample; 85% occur only once, and approximately 6.3% lies in the top ten. The sequence came from a woman aged 60-75 years with head and neck cancer. The chain is built from TRBV2 and TRBJ1-6, with 9 positions matching TRBD1. The sequenced material came from PBMCs. CDR3 sequence reads: CATLSEGLVTGGVSYNSPLHF. The CDR3 coding sequence is TGTGCCACACTTAGTGAGGGTCTCGTGACAGGGGGAGTATCCTATAATTCACCCCTCCACTTT. The complete variable domain, with remaining parts taken from reference TRBV2 and TRBJ1-6, reads EPEVTQTPSHQVTQMGQEVILRCVPISNHLYFYWYRQILGQKVEFLVSFYNNEISEKSEIFDDQFSVERPDGSNFTLKIRSTKLEDSAMYFCATLSEGLVTGGVSYNSPLHFGNGTRLTVT.